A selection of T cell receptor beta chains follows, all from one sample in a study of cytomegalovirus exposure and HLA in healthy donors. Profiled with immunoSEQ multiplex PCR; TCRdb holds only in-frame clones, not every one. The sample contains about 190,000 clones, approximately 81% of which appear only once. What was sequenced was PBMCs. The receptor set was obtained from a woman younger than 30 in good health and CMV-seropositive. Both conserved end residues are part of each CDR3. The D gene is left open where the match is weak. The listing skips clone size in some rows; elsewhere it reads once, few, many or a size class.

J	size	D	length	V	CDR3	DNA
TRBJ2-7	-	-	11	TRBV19	CASGQFFEQYF	TGTGCCAGTGGACAGTTCTTCGAGCAGTACTTC
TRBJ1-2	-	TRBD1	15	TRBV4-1	CASSQDHRGRPGYTF	TGCGCCAGCAGCCAAGATCACAGGGGAAGGCCTGGCTACACCTTC
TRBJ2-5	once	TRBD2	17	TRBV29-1	CSVAGTLTSRWPGTQYF	TGCAGCGTCGCCGGGACCTTGACTAGCAGATGGCCGGGGACCCAGTACTTC
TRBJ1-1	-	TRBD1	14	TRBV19	CASRTGFGVTEAFF	TGTGCCAGTAGGACAGGGTTTGGAGTCACTGAAGCTTTCTTT
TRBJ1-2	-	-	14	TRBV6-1	CASSESPEGTGYTF	TGTGCCAGCAGTGAATCCCCAGAGGGTACTGGCTACACCTTC
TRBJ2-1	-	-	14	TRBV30	CAWHDSPSYNEQFF	TGTGCCTGGCACGACAGTCCCTCCTACAATGAGCAGTTCTTC
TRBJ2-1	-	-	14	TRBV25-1	CASSGSGDDNEQFF	TGTGCCAGCAGTGGTTCAGGGGACGACAATGAGCAGTTCTTC
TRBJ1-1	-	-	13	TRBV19	CASSPTRGTEAFF	TGTGCCAGTAGTCCAACCCGGGGCACTGAAGCTTTCTTT
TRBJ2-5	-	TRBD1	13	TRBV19	CASSWRQGETQYF	TGTGCCAGTAGTTGGAGACAGGGAGAGACCCAGTACTTC
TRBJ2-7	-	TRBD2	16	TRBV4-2	CASTGGWGKGVYEQYF	TGTGCCAGCACGGGGGGATGGGGGAAAGGGGTCTACGAGCAGTACTTC
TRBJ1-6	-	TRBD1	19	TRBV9	CASSASRGRGGSYNSPLHF	TGTGCCAGCAGCGCTTCCAGGGGGCGAGGGGGCTCCTATAATTCACCCCTCCACTTT
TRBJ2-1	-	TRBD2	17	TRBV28	CASSLTGLAGGRNEQFF	TGTGCCAGCAGTTTGACCGGACTAGCGGGGGGGCGGAATGAGCAGTTCTTC
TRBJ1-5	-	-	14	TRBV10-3	CAASGGQPHQPQHF	TGTGCCGCCTCGGGCGGGCAGCCCCATCAGCCCCAGCATTTT
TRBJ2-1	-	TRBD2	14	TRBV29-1	CSVVLAGSYNEQFF	TGCAGCGTGGTCTTAGCGGGGTCCTACAATGAGCAGTTCTTC
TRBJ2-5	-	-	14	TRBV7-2	CASSSVDNQETQYF	TGTGCCAGCAGCTCCGTTGACAACCAAGAGACCCAGTACTTC
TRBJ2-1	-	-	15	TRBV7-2	CASSKGGTPYNEQFF	TGTGCCAGCAGTAAAGGCGGTACCCCCTACAATGAGCAGTTCTTC
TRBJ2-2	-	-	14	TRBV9	CASSVQGIAGELFF	TGTGCCAGCAGCGTGCAGGGTATCGCCGGGGAGCTGTTTTTT
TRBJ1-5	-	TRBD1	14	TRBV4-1	CASSQGQGNQPQHF	TGCGCCAGCAGCCAGGGACAGGGTAATCAGCCCCAGCATTTT
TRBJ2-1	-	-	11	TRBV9	CASSVGDEQFF	TGTGCCAGCAGCGTAGGCGATGAGCAGTTCTTC
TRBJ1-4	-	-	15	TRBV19	CASSIGGSLNEKLFF	TGTGCCAGTAGTATAGGGGGCAGCCTTAATGAAAAACTGTTTTTT
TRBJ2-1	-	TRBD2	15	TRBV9	CASTPTSGDYNEQFF	TGTGCCAGCACCCCAACTAGCGGGGACTACAATGAGCAGTTCTTC
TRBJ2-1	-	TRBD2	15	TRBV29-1	CSVANSGGALYEQFF	TGCAGCGTTGCTAATAGCGGGGGGGCCTTGTATGAGCAGTTCTTC
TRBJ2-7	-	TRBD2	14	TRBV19	CASSNSGGVYEQYF	TGTGCCAGTAGTAATAGCGGGGGGGTTTACGAGCAGTACTTC
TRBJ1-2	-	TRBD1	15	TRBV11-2	CASSSPGQGDYGYTF	TGTGCCAGCAGCTCCCCCGGACAGGGTGACTATGGCTACACCTTC
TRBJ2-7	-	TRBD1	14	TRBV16	CASSRGQGTYEQYF	TGTGCCAGCAGCCGAGGACAGGGGACCTACGAGCAGTACTTC
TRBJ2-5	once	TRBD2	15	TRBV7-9	CASRPVAGGKETQYF	TGTGCCAGCAGACCCGTAGCGGGGGGCAAAGAGACCCAGTACTTC
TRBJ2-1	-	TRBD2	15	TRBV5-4	CASRLAGGSYNEQFF	TGTGCCAGCAGACTAGCGGGGGGTTCCTACAATGAGCAGTTCTTC
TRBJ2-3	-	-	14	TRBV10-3	CAISGGPRGDTQYF	TGTGCCATCAGTGGTGGCCCCCGGGGAGATACGCAGTATTTT
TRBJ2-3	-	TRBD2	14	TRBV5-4	CASREGTRTDTQYF	TGTGCCAGCAGAGAAGGGACTAGGACAGATACGCAGTATTTT
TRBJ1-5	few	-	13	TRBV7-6	CASSLSGNQPQHF	TGTGCCAGCAGCTTATCCGGCAATCAGCCCCAGCATTTT
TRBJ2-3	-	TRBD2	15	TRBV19	CASSMERGVGDTQYF	TGTGCCAGTAGTATGGAGCGGGGGGTGGGAGATACGCAGTATTTT
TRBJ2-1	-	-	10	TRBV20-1	CSASGGEQFF	TGCAGTGCTAGCGGGGGAGAGCAGTTCTTC
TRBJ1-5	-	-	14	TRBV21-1	CASGHTGYNQPQHF	TGTGCCAGCGGCCACACAGGTTACAATCAGCCCCAGCATTTT
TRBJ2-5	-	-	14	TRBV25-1	CASSEFGTQETQYF	TGTGCCAGCAGTGAATTTGGGACACAAGAGACCCAGTACTTC
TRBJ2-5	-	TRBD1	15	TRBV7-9	CASSDKDRGQETQYF	TGTGCCAGCAGCGACAAGGACAGGGGGCAAGAGACCCAGTACTTC
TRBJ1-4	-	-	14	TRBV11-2	CASSLERTGEKLFF	TGTGCCAGCAGCTTAGAGAGGACTGGTGAAAAACTGTTTTTT
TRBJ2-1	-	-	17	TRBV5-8	CASSLGDGKRIHNEQFF	TGTGCCAGCAGCTTGGGCGACGGGAAGAGAATCCACAATGAGCAGTTCTTC
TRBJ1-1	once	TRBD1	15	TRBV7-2	CASSLGTGWDTEAFF	TGTGCCAGCAGCTTGGGGACAGGGTGGGACACTGAAGCTTTCTTT
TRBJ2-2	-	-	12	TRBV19	CASRGLSGELFF	TGTGCCAGTAGAGGACTATCCGGGGAGCTGTTTTTT
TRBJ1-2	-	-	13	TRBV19	CASSTNSVGGYTF	TGTGCCAGTAGTACTAACTCGGTCGGTGGCTACACCTTC
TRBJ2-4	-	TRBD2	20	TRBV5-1	CASSYPLTSGEPLAKNIQYF	TGCGCCAGCAGTTATCCGCTGACTAGCGGCGAGCCGTTAGCCAAAAACATTCAGTACTTC
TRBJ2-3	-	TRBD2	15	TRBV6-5	CASSYASGAADTQYF	TGTGCCAGCAGTTACGCCAGCGGGGCGGCAGATACGCAGTATTTT
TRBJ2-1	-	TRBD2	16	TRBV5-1	CASSLFGGDSYNEQFF	TGCGCCAGCAGCTTGTTTGGGGGGGACTCCTACAATGAGCAGTTCTTC
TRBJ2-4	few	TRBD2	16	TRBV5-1	CASSDPSGGAKNIQYF	TGCGCCAGCAGCGATCCTAGCGGGGGGGCCAAAAACATTCAGTACTTC
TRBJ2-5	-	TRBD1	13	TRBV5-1	CASSRTGAETQYF	TGCGCCAGCAGCCGGACAGGGGCGGAGACCCAGTACTTC
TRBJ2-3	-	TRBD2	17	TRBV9	CASSRSGGAGGGNTQYF	TGTGCCAGCAGCCGTTCGGGGGGAGCGGGGGGAGGGAATACGCAGTATTTT
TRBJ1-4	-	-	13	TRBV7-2	CASSPTGTEKLFF	TGTGCCAGCAGCCCAACAGGGACCGAAAAACTGTTTTTT
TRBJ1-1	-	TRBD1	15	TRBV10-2	CASSELQGMNTEAFF	TGCGCCAGCAGTGAGTTACAGGGGATGAACACTGAAGCTTTCTTT
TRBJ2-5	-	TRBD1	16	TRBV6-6	CASRSRQGHPQETQYF	TGTGCCAGCAGATCACGACAGGGCCACCCTCAGGAGACCCAGTACTTC
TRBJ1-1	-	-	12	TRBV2	CASSAIGAEAFF	TGTGCCAGCAGTGCAATAGGAGCTGAAGCTTTCTTT
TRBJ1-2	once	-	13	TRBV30	CAFDRHSNYGYTF	TGTGCCTTTGACAGACATTCCAACTATGGCTACACCTTC
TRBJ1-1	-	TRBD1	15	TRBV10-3	CAISRPGQAVTEAFF	TGTGCCATCAGTAGGCCGGGACAGGCTGTCACTGAAGCTTTCTTT
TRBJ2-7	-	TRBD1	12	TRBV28	CASGTGVGEQYF	TGTGCCAGCGGGACAGGGGTAGGGGAGCAGTACTTC
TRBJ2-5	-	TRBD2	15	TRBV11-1	CASSLQRGLQETQYF	TGTGCCAGCAGCTTACAGCGGGGGCTCCAAGAGACCCAGTACTTC
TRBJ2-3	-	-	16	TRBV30	CAWSVRRGASTDTQYF	TGTGCCTGGAGTGTACGTCGGGGGGCAAGCACAGATACGCAGTATTTT
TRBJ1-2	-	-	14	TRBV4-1	CASSQAVRIYGYTF	TGCGCCAGCAGCCAAGCGGTCAGGATCTATGGCTACACCTTC
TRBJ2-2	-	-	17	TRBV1	CTSSQGGGGAPSGELFF	TGCACCAGCAGCCAAGGAGGCGGGGGGGCGCCCTCCGGGGAGCTGTTTTTT